The subject of this entry is one TCR beta chain. Profiled with immunoSEQ multiplex PCR; TCRdb holds only in-frame clones, not every one. The data contain around 130,000 clones, 88% of them seen just once; the ten biggest clones take up 3.2%. The data were obtained in a study of control samples from healthy donors and cancer patients. Sequencing was carried out using blood. The receptor was derived from a man in his fifties in good health.

The CDR3 DNA follows: TGCGCCAGCAGCTTGGCCATAAGTCCTCCATATCAAGAGACCCAGTACTTC. It yields the protein CASSLAISPPYQETQYF. This chain connects TRBV5-1 to TRBJ2-5, with unresolved D. The CDR3 has 17 amino acids. Germline V gene lookup returns CDR1 SGHRS and CDR2 YFSETQ. Trimming removed 0 bases at V and 2 bases at J, with 17 bases between.